Listed here are 4 T cell receptor beta chains from one sample, sequenced in a study of blood T cell repertoires in COVID-19 (dated by TCRdb to about 2020). Library generation was performed with the immunoSEQ multiplex PCR assay. What TCRdb holds here is the immuneACCESS table cut down to in-frame rearrangements. Part of the clones is not present; checked against another copy, under half of the missing clones reflect an unresolved V gene, and the others are unexplained. For this sample there are 170,000 or so clones; nearly 90% appear just once. Jointly, the top ten make up approximately 2.1% of the sample. The sample consisted of peripheral blood. These receptors all stem from a man aged 18 to 30 who had recovered from COVID-19.

This chain links TRBV25-1 with TRBJ1-5; D uncertain. V lost 3 bases, J lost 7 bases, and 13 bases lay in between. The CDR3 spans 14 residues. The germline CDR1 and CDR2 sequences are MGHDK and SYGVNS. The chain's CDR3 is CASSEAWSQQPQHF. The DNA for the CDR3 is TGTGCCAGCAGTGAGGCATGGTCCCAACAGCCCCAGCATTTT.

V gene TRBV2 combines with J gene TRBJ2-1, with 9 bases identical to TRBD2. V was pared by 4 bases and J by 3 bases, with 4 bases of the junction left unmatched. Germline V CDR1 and CDR2: SNHLY, FYNNEI. The CDR3 runs 15 residues. The CDR3 DNA is TGTGCCAGCAGTGTGGGAGCGGGAGGCTACAATGAGCAGTTCTTC. Its protein product is CASSVGAGGYNEQFF. The full variable domain, in which reference TRBV2 and TRBJ2-1 provide the parts outside the CDR3, is EPEVTQTPSHQVTQMGQEVILRCVPISNHLYFYWYRQILGQKVEFLVSFYNNEISEKSEIFDDQFSVERPDGSNFTLKIRSTKLEDSAMYFCASSVGAGGYNEQFFGPGTRLTVL.

The chain recombines TRBV6-5 with TRBJ1-2; tentatively, D is TRBD1 (6 bases). CDR3 length: 14 amino acids. V lost 5 bases, J lost 7 bases, and 17 bases lay in between. The germline V gene encodes CDR1 MNHEY and CDR2 SVGAGI. The CDR3 protein is CASSNGGSVGGYTF. For the CDR3, the DNA is TGTGCCAGCAGTAATGGGGGCTCTGTGGGTGGCTACACCTTC.

The V call is TRBV28, the J call TRBJ2-2; the D gene is possibly TRBD1 (6 bases). Germline CDR1 MDHEN, CDR2 SYDVKM. The CDR3 length is 15 residues. Deletions cut 6 bases from V and 7 bases from J, with 18 bases between. This chain's CDR3 is CASRRQDLRVGELFF. In DNA form, the CDR3 reads TGTGCCAGCAGAAGACAGGACTTACGAGTCGGGGAGCTGTTTTTT.